The next 30 T cell receptor beta chains were all read from a single sample in a study of long-term antiretroviral therapy in people with HIV (dated by TCRdb to between 2021 and 2024). The immunoSEQ hsTCRB v3.0 assay was used at survey level resolution for TRB variable region sequencing. TCRdb's version of the immuneACCESS table is confined to in-frame rearrangements and falls short of the full clone set. An unresolved V gene accounts for under half of the shortfall where checked; the remainder is of unknown origin. The sample data list about 18,000 clones, and approximately 81% of these were observed just once. The leading ten clones occupy about an eighth of the sample. Material: unsorted PBMCs, obtained 0.3 years after starting antiretroviral therapy. Receptors originate from a woman aged 45-59 years with HIV.

By share, this clone ranks as medium-sized. The V call is TRBV5-5, the J call TRBJ2-3; 9 bases agree with TRBD2. J gave up 0 bases and V 4 bases, and 9 bases lay outside the gene matches. The germline CDR1 and CDR2 sequences are SGHKS and YYEKEE (reference sequence). The CDR3 runs 17 residues. This chain's CDR3 is CASSGFLAGSSTDTQYF. CDR3 coding DNA: TGTGCCAGCAGCGGATTCCTAGCGGGGTCTAGCACAGATACGCAGTATTTT.

This chain uses TRBV5-1 with TRBJ2-3, with D perhaps matching TRBD2 (7 bases). The CDR3 runs to 15 residues. Germline CDR1 reads SGHRS; CDR2 reads YFSETQ. With 2 bases removed from V and 7 bases from J, the gap between germline ends came to 17 bases. The CDR3 sequence is CASSFGGGARNTQYF. As DNA, the CDR3 is TGCGCCAGCAGCTTCGGTGGGGGGGCCCGAAATACGCAGTATTTT.

J is TRBJ2-2 and V is TRBV5-1, with 8 bases lining up with TRBD2. This CDR3 spans 14 amino acids. CDR1 SGHRS and CDR2 YFSETQ come from the germline V gene. Trimming at V came to 2 bases and at J to 7 bases, leaving 4 bases not matched to a gene. The CDR3, as DNA: TGCGCCAGCAGCTTCGGACTAGCCAGCGGGGAGCTGTTTTTT. Its translation is CASSFGLASGELFF.

J is TRBJ1-1 and V is TRBV11-3; a possible D gene is TRBD1 (5 bases). This CDR3 spans 13 amino acids. CDR1 is SGHNT, CDR2 YENEEA, per germline. V was cut by 0 bases and J by 10 bases, with 12 bases left in between. CDR3 sequence reads: CASSLDRGSGAFF. CDR3 DNA sequence: TGTGCCAGCAGCTTAGATAGGGGCAGCGGAGCTTTCTTT.

The chain is built from TRBV5-1 and TRBJ2-7, with 10 bases that match TRBD1. This CDR3 is built from 15 residues. Germline V gives CDR1 SGHRS, CDR2 YFSETQ. The junction had 6 bases not matched to a gene; V was cut back by 4 bases and J by 2 bases. In nucleotides, the CDR3 is TGCGCCAGCAGCGTCGCCGGGACAGGGGCCTACGAGCAGTACTTC. This encodes CASSVAGTGAYEQYF.

V and J are TRBV30 and TRBJ1-2; D unclear. This CDR3 is 12 amino acids long. In germline, CDR1 is GTSNPN, CDR2 SVGIG (reference sequence). The ends were cut back, 7 bases at V and 6 bases at J, with 15 bases in the middle. CDR3: CALNQYGDGYTF. The CDR3 DNA reads as TGTGCCTTAAATCAGTACGGGGATGGCTACACCTTC.

This chain uses TRBV5-1 with TRBJ2-5; 9 bases align to TRBD1. J was trimmed by 6 bases and V by 4 bases; bases with no gene match: 13. This CDR3 is built from 16 residues. In germline, CDR1 is SGHRS, CDR2 YFSETQ. CDR3 coding DNA: TGCGCCAGCAGCGGAATGACAGGGGGGTCGGAAAAGACCCAGTACTTC. The encoded protein is CASSGMTGGSEKTQYF. The full variable domain, its missing parts supplied by reference TRBV5-1 and TRBJ2-5, is KAGVTQTPRYLIKTRGQQVTLSCSPISGHRSVSWYQQTPGQGLQFLFEYFSETQRNKGNFPGRFSGRQFSNSRSEMNVSTLELGDSALYLCASSGMTGGSEKTQYFGPGTRLLVL.

The J gene is TRBJ2-7, the V gene TRBV21-1. TRBV21-1 constitutes a pseudogene. This CDR3 has 14 amino acids. The CDR3, as DNA: TGTGCCAGCAGCCATGGGACCTGGGGTGACGAGCAGTACTTC. This sequence encodes CASSHGTWGDEQYF.

J is TRBJ2-2 and V is TRBV25-1, with 9 nucleotides matching TRBD1. J was trimmed by 3 bases and V by 6 bases; bases with no gene match: 11. CDR1 is MGHDK and CDR2 is SYGVNS in the germline V gene. This CDR3 has 17 residues. CDR3 coding DNA: TGTGCCAGCAGCGCATGGACAGGGGTAAAGTACACCGGGGAGCTGTTTTTT. Translation gives CASSAWTGVKYTGELFF.

V is TRBV7-2 and J is TRBJ2-1; TRBD1 might be the D (6 bases). Germline assignment: CDR1 SGHTA and CDR2 FQGNSA. V was cut by 4 bases and J by 4 bases, with 11 bases left in between. This CDR3 has 14 residues. CDR3 sequence reads: CASSYPGQYNEQFF. Written as DNA, the CDR3 is TGTGCCAGCAGCTACCCGGGACAATACAATGAGCAGTTCTTC.

The chain uses TRBV19 and TRBJ2-5; 8 bases match TRBD2. V lost 4 bases and J lost 5; bases outside the gene matches: 3. CDR3 length: 13 residues. Germline assignment: CDR1 LNHDA and CDR2 SQIVND (reference sequence). CDR3 in amino acids: CASSTGLVETQYF. DNA for the CDR3: TGTGCCAGTAGTACGGGACTAGTTGAGACCCAGTACTTC. Complete variable domain (other parts from reference TRBV19 and TRBJ2-5): DGGITQSPKYLFRKEGQNVTLSCEQNLNHDAMYWYRQDPGQGLRLIYYSQIVNDFQKGDIAEGYSVSREKKESFPLTVTSAQKNPTAFYLCASSTGLVETQYFGPGTRLLVL.

The sample holds a few counts of this clone. V is TRBV9 and J is TRBJ2-7; D is possibly TRBD1 (5 bases). In germline, CDR1 is SGDLS, CDR2 YYNGEE. The CDR3 has 17 residues. V was cut by 3 bases and J by 2 bases, with 21 bases left in between. The CDR3 loop is CASSGHLTGITPYEQYF. CDR3 in DNA: TGTGCCAGCAGCGGCCATTTAACAGGAATCACCCCCTACGAGCAGTACTTC.

CDR3: CASSFADSNQPQHF. CDR3 bases: TGTGCCAGCAGCTTCGCCGATAGCAATCAGCCCCAGCATTTT. V is TRBV11-2 and J is TRBJ1-5, with D hard to call. V gave up 3 bases and J gave up 0 bases, with 6 bases separating them. CDR3 length: 14 residues. CDR1 SGHAT and CDR2 FQNNGV come from the germline V gene.

V and J are TRBV5-6 and TRBJ1-2; no definite D call. The germline CDR1 and CDR2 sequences are SGHDT and YYEEEE. Trimming removed 0 bases at V and 4 bases at J, with 7 bases between. The CDR3 contains 13 residues. CDR3 sequence (DNA): TGTGCCAGCAGCTTGGAGGGTACCTATGGCTACACCTTC. This gives the protein CASSLEGTYGYTF. The variable domain in full, completed from reference TRBV5-6 and TRBJ1-2, reads DAGVTQSPTHLIKTRGQQVTLRCSPKSGHDTVSWYQQALGQGPQFIFQYYEEEERQRGNFPDRFSGHQFPNYSSELNVNALLLGDSALYLCASSLEGTYGYTFGSGTRLTVV.

This chain links TRBV27 with TRBJ2-5; D remains unclear. The CDR3 length is 15 residues. The germline V gene has CDR1 MNHEY and CDR2 SMNVEV (reference sequence). The V end was cut by 2 bases, the J end by 0 bases, with 10 bases between. DNA of the CDR3: TGTGCCAGCAGTTTAAGTCGGACGTACCAAGAGACCCAGTACTTC. Translation gives CASSLSRTYQETQYF.

This clone has a single count. The rearrangement links TRBV7-3 to TRBJ2-2; D gene ambiguous. The CDR3 extends over 13 amino acids. In germline, CDR1 is SGHTA, CDR2 FQGTGA. V gave up 5 bases and J gave up 1 base, with 5 bases separating them. The CDR3 DNA reads TGTGCCAGCAGCCCTGGGAACACCGGGGAGCTGTTTTTT. Protein sequence: CASSPGNTGELFF. Full variable domain (remainder filled in from reference TRBV7-3 and TRBJ2-2): GAGVSQTPSNKVTEKGKYVELRCDPISGHTALYWYRQSLGQGPEFLIYFQGTGAADDSGLPNDRFFAVRPEGSVSTLKIQRTERGDSAVYLCASSPGNTGELFFGEGSRLTVL.

The V call is TRBV7-9, the J call TRBJ2-1; D unresolved. The CDR3 sequence is 15 residues long. V was cut by 1 base and J by 1 base, with 8 bases left in between. Germline assignment: CDR1 SEHNR and CDR2 FQNEAQ (reference sequence). The CDR3 DNA reads as TGTGCCAGCAGCTTAGAAGTGGGGTCCTACAATGAGCAGTTCTTC. Residues: CASSLEVGSYNEQFF.

The CDR3 region has the DNA TGTGCCAGCAGCGAGACCTCCAGTTCACCCCTCCACTTT. Translating it yields CASSETSSSPLHF. The chain recombines TRBV9 with TRBJ1-6; D call uncertain. V lost 3 bases, J lost 9 bases, and 10 bases lay in between. This CDR3 region has 13 residues. Looked up from germline, CDR1 is SGDLS and CDR2 is YYNGEE.

J is TRBJ1-1 and V is TRBV2, with TRBD1 as a possible D gene (5 bases). Deletions cut 1 base from V and 3 bases from J, with 15 bases between. The CDR3 contains 16 residues. Germline V gives CDR1 SNHLY, CDR2 FYNNEI. Written as DNA, the CDR3 is TGTGCCAGCAGTGAAGAAAGGGGAGCTTGGGACACTGAAGCTTTCTTT. It encodes CASSEERGAWDTEAFF.

The CDR3 sequence: CASSIGTPSGNTIYF. As DNA, the CDR3 is TGTGCCAGTAGTATTGGGACGCCCTCTGGAAACACCATATATTTT. The V and J genes are TRBV19 and TRBJ1-3; possible D gene TRBD1, 5 bases. Germline loops: CDR1 LNHDA, CDR2 SQIVND (reference sequence). This CDR3 region has 15 residues. Trimming removed 3 bases from V and 0 bases from J, with 9 bases in between.

This clone has only a few counts. The CDR3 sequence is CASSSGDRPLHF. CDR3 in DNA: TGCGCCAGCAGCTCTGGAGATAGACCCCTCCACTTT. V gene TRBV5-1 combines with J gene TRBJ1-6; D gene unclear. The CDR3 sequence is 12 residues long. Germline CDR1 reads SGHRS; CDR2 reads YFSETQ. V lost 3 bases to trimming and J lost 12 bases, with 10 bases between them.

This clone was observed a single time. The chain is built from TRBV6-5 and TRBJ2-1; 11 bases align to TRBD2. The CDR3 extends over 15 amino acids. Germline CDR1 MNHEY, CDR2 SVGAGI. V lost 2 bases, J lost 4 bases, and 1 base stayed unmatched. The CDR3 region is CASSYGTSGYNEQFF. CDR3 bases: TGTGCCAGCAGTTACGGGACTAGCGGTTACAATGAGCAGTTCTTC.

The genes are TRBV7-9 and TRBJ2-7; TRBD1 aligns across 8 bases. Looked up from germline, CDR1 is SEHNR and CDR2 is FQNEAQ (reference sequence). V lost 5 bases, J lost 5 bases, and 5 bases stayed unmatched. CDR3 size: 13 residues. The CDR3 sequence is CASSPTGDDEQYF. Written as DNA, the CDR3 is TGTGCCAGCAGCCCGACAGGGGACGACGAGCAGTACTTC.

The V and J genes are TRBV6-6 and TRBJ1-1; tentative D call: TRBD1 (6 bases). The CDR3 contains 15 residues. Looked up from germline, CDR1 is MNHNY and CDR2 is SVGAGI (reference sequence). Trimming cost V 4 bases and J 1 base, with 13 bases left between them. The CDR3 nucleotides read TGTGCCAGCAGTTTGACGACAGGAAGGAACACTGAAGCTTTCTTT. It encodes CASSLTTGRNTEAFF.

The chain carries TRBV5-1 and TRBJ1-6; D gene uncertain. CDR1 and CDR2 from the germline V gene are SGHRS and YFSETQ. The V and J ends lost 0 bases and 7 bases respectively, with 5 bases between them. The CDR3 loop spans 13 amino acids. CDR3 nucleotide sequence: TGCGCCAGCAGCTTGGTAGAGAATTCACCCCTCCACTTT. This encodes CASSLVENSPLHF.

Relative to its sample, this clone is medium-sized (0.01 to 0.1%). V is TRBV5-4 and J is TRBJ2-7; the D is unclear. The V gene lost 2 bases and the J gene lost 0 bases, with 12 bases spanning the gap. The germline V gene encodes CDR1 SGHNT and CDR2 YYREEE (reference sequence). The CDR3 totals 15 residues. For the CDR3, the DNA is TGTGCCAGCAGCTTAGTCGGCTATAGCTCCTACGAGCAGTACGTC. Translation: CASSLVGYSSYEQYV.

The chain uses TRBV7-9 and TRBJ1-2; 7 bases line up with TRBD1. J gave up 8 bases and V 10 bases, and 16 bases lay outside the gene matches. CDR3 length equals 14 residues. The germline CDR1 and CDR2 sequences are SEHNR and FQNEAQ (reference sequence). The CDR3 region has the DNA TGTGCCATTGAGGGGGCCGGCCAAAAGTACGGCTACACCTTC. It specifies CAIEGAGQKYGYTF.

This chain links TRBV5-6 with TRBJ2-1; a possible D gene is TRBD1 (6 bases). Germline V lookup: CDR1 SGHDT, CDR2 YYEEEE. The CDR3 consists of 13 residues. The V gene lost 3 bases and the J gene lost 7 bases, with 11 bases spanning the gap. In DNA, the CDR3 is TGTGCCAGCAGCTCCGCAGGGGCTAATGAGCAGTTCTTC. Translation gives CASSSAGANEQFF. The full variable domain, in which reference TRBV5-6 and TRBJ2-1 provide the parts outside the CDR3, is DAGVTQSPTHLIKTRGQQVTLRCSPKSGHDTVSWYQQALGQGPQFIFQYYEEEERQRGNFPDRFSGHQFPNYSSELNVNALLLGDSALYLCASSSAGANEQFFGPGTRLTVL.

This chain joins TRBV7-9 and TRBJ2-7, with D possibly TRBD1 on 6 matching bases. Trimming removed 4 bases at V and 5 bases at J, with 15 bases between. The length of the CDR3 is 14 residues. The germline V gene encodes CDR1 SEHNR and CDR2 FQNEAQ (reference sequence). The chain's CDR3 is CASSSTGWSDEQYF. In nucleotides, the CDR3 is TGTGCCAGCAGCTCTACAGGGTGGTCGGACGAGCAGTACTTC.

This clone was seen a single time. The rearrangement links TRBV30 to TRBJ2-1, with D hard to call. Per the germline V gene, CDR1 is GTSNPN and CDR2 is SVGIG (reference sequence). CDR3 length equals 13 residues. With 1 base removed from V and 2 bases from J, the gap between germline ends came to 6 bases. CDR3 in amino acids: CAWSGKAYNEQFF. DNA for the CDR3: TGTGCCTGGAGTGGGAAGGCCTACAATGAGCAGTTCTTC.